Shown below are 24 T cell receptor beta chains from a single sample sequenced in a study of blood T cell repertoires in COVID-19. Repertoires were generated with immunoSEQ multiplex PCR, while TCRdb's copy carries only in-frame clones and drops some. Among tens of thousands of clones listed, roughly 84% were seen once. Material for sequencing was peripheral blood. These receptors were obtained from a middle-aged man with active COVID-19.

The chain uses TRBV7-3 and TRBJ2-2, with 9 bases lining up with TRBD1. Germline CDR1 is SGHTA and CDR2 is FQGTGA. After removal of 0 bases from V and 4 bases from J, the junction contained 3 bases not matched to a gene. The CDR3 sequence is 16 residues long. CDR3 in DNA: TGTGCCAGCAGCTTAACTAACAGGGGGCTCACCGGGGAGCTGTTTTTT. Protein: CASSLTNRGLTGELFF.

J is TRBJ2-7 and V is TRBV7-8; maybe TRBD1 (6 bases). V was shortened by 2 bases and J by 2 bases, with 16 bases between the two germline ends. The length of the CDR3 is 16 residues. The germline gives CDR1 SGHVS, CDR2 FQNEAQ. As DNA, the CDR3 is TGTGCCAGCAGCTTACGACAGGAGAGAACAGCCTACGAGCAGTACTTC. Amino acid sequence: CASSLRQERTAYEQYF.

This clone was seen once. The chain recombines TRBV25-1 with TRBJ2-5; TRBD1 matches 9 bases. The germline V gene encodes CDR1 MGHDK and CDR2 SYGVNS. V was pared by 2 bases and J by 5 bases, with 12 bases of the junction left unmatched. The CDR3 is 17 amino acids. CDR3 amino acids: CASSEPTTGGEEETQYF. The CDR3 region has the DNA TGTGCCAGCAGTGAACCCACGACAGGGGGTGAGGAGGAGACCCAGTACTTC.

The chain recombines TRBV28 with TRBJ2-2, with 13 bases identical to TRBD2. The ends lost 6 bases at V and 4 bases at J; junction bases unmatched: 11. The germline CDR1 and CDR2 sequences are MDHEN and SYDVKM. The CDR3 runs to 18 residues. The CDR3 DNA sequence: TGTGCCAGCAGCGCCCTTACGGGACTAGCGGGGCGCACCGGGGAGCTGTTTTTT. Amino acids: CASSALTGLAGRTGELFF. Based on the CDR3 plus reference TRBV28 and TRBJ2-2, the full variable domain is DVKVTQSSRYLVKRTGEKVFLECVQDMDHENMFWYRQDPGLGLRLIYFSYDVKMKEKGDIPEGYSVSREKKERFSLILESASTNQTSMYLCASSALTGLAGRTGELFFGEGSRLTVL.

The V gene is TRBV21-1, the J gene TRBJ1-5; the table names TRBD1, a call not compared with the DNA. TRBV21-1 is marked as a pseudogene. The CDR3 consists of 19 residues. The CDR3 bases are TGTGCCAGCAGCACCCGCACGGACAGGGGAAGTCATAGCAATCAGCCCCAGCATTTT. This codes for CASSTRTDRGSHSNQPQHF.

The J gene is TRBJ2-2, the V gene TRBV9; 9 bases fit TRBD2. J was trimmed by 4 bases and V by 4 bases; bases with no gene match: 8. Germline assignment: CDR1 SGDLS and CDR2 YYNGEE. The CDR3 contains 16 residues. DNA of the CDR3: TGTGCCAGCAGCCCCCGGGGTAGCGGGGGCACCGGGGAGCTGTTTTTT. Encoded protein: CASSPRGSGGTGELFF.

This chain joins TRBV7-9 and TRBJ1-2, with a weak D call TRBD1 (6 bases). Deletions cut 1 base from V and 3 bases from J, with 12 bases between. The length of the CDR3 is 15 residues. Germline CDR1 is SEHNR and CDR2 is FQNEAQ (reference sequence). The CDR3 region is CASSLGQGRHYGYTF. The CDR3 coding sequence is TGTGCCAGCAGCTTAGGGCAGGGGCGGCACTATGGCTACACCTTC.

This chain connects TRBV5-1 to TRBJ2-2, with D possibly TRBD2 on 6 matching bases. The CDR3 length is 14 residues. V lost 4 bases to trimming and J lost 0 bases, with 7 bases between them. Germline loops: CDR1 SGHRS, CDR2 YFSETQ. This CDR3 reads CASSGRTNTGELFF. CDR3 in DNA: TGCGCCAGCAGCGGGAGGACGAACACCGGGGAGCTGTTTTTT.

This chain joins TRBV9 and TRBJ2-7, with TRBD1 matching 9 bases. Germline V lookup: CDR1 SGDLS, CDR2 YYNGEE. V shed 3 bases and J 3 bases; nucleotides not matched to a gene: 4. The length of the CDR3 is 14 residues. The CDR3 DNA reads TGTGCCAGCAGCGACACAGGGGGCAGCTACGAGCAGTACTTC. Amino acids: CASSDTGGSYEQYF.

The rearrangement links TRBV5-5 to TRBJ2-6; D is perhaps TRBD1 (6 bases). The CDR3 is 19 residues long. From germline, CDR1 is SGHKS and CDR2 YYEKEE (reference sequence). V lost 3 bases and J 4 bases, leaving 23 bases between the germline ends. CDR3 sequence: CASSSSQYITGSGANVLTF. CDR3 nucleotides: TGTGCCAGCAGCTCATCCCAATACATTACAGGGAGCGGGGCCAACGTCCTGACTTTC.

The chain couples TRBV28 to TRBJ1-3; D is possibly TRBD1 (5 bases). The CDR3 length is 16 residues. Looked up from germline, CDR1 is MDHEN and CDR2 is SYDVKM. V gave up 2 bases and J gave up 0 bases, with 11 bases separating them. This CDR3 is CASSLPGTVSGNTIYF. In nucleotides, the CDR3 is TGTGCCAGCAGTTTACCCGGGACTGTCTCTGGAAACACCATATATTTT.

This sequence joins TRBV7-9 and TRBJ2-2; no firm D call. The CDR3 is 15 amino acids. Germline CDR1 reads SEHNR; CDR2 reads FQNEAQ (reference sequence). Trimming removed 3 bases from V and 2 bases from J, with 10 bases in between. The CDR3 loop reads CASSFYDFNTGELFF. DNA for the CDR3: TGTGCCAGCAGCTTCTACGATTTTAACACCGGGGAGCTGTTTTTT. Together with reference TRBV7-9 and TRBJ2-2, the CDR3 gives the full variable domain: DTGVSQNPRHKITKRGQNVTFRCDPISEHNRLYWYRQTLGQGPEFLTYFQNEAQLEKSRLLSDRFSAERPKGSFSTLEIQRTEQGDSAMYLCASSFYDFNTGELFFGEGSRLTVL.

V is TRBV2 and J is TRBJ1-4; TRBD1 matches 7 bases. Trimming cost V 2 bases and J 8 bases; bases outside gene matches: 5. This CDR3 has 14 amino acids. Looked up from germline, CDR1 is SNHLY and CDR2 is FYNNEI. The CDR3 loop reads CASSERGQGEKLFF. The CDR3 nucleotides are TGTGCCAGCAGTGAAAGGGGGCAGGGGGAAAAACTGTTTTTT. The full variable domain, completed using reference TRBV2 and TRBJ1-4, is EPEVTQTPSHQVTQMGQEVILRCVPISNHLYFYWYRQILGQKVEFLVSFYNNEISEKSEIFDDQFSVERPDGSNFTLKIRSTKLEDSAMYFCASSERGQGEKLFFGSGTQLSVL.

The chain joins TRBV5-1 to TRBJ2-1; the D is unclear. This CDR3 is built from 14 residues. The V gene lost 2 bases and the J gene lost 0 bases, with 6 bases spanning the gap. CDR1 SGHRS and CDR2 YFSETQ come from the germline V gene. CDR3 loop: CASSFGNSYNEQFF. CDR3 in DNA: TGCGCCAGCAGCTTTGGCAACTCCTACAATGAGCAGTTCTTC.

The chain is built from TRBV11-3 and TRBJ2-3, with D perhaps matching TRBD1 (5 bases). Germline V gene sequence: CDR1 SGHNT, CDR2 YENEEA. Trimming pared 5 bases from V and 2 bases from J, leaving 11 bases between. The CDR3 loop spans 14 amino acids. CDR3 sequence reads: CASSPDRYTDTQYF. CDR3 in DNA: TGTGCCAGCAGCCCAGACAGATACACAGATACGCAGTATTTT.

The chain couples TRBV4-1 to TRBJ1-2, with D unresolved. This CDR3 region has 14 residues. Looked up from germline, CDR1 is MGHRA and CDR2 is YSYEKL. V lost 10 bases and J 4 bases, leaving 19 bases between the germline ends. The CDR3 nucleotides read TGCGCCACCTCACCCGACTGGGAGGTCTATGGCTACACCTTC. Protein: CATSPDWEVYGYTF.

The chain combines TRBV11-1 with TRBJ2-7; the D gene is possibly TRBD2 (5 bases). Trimming took 5 bases from V and 7 from J, leaving 21 bases between them. The CDR3 spans 15 residues. Per the germline V gene, CDR1 is SGHAT and CDR2 is FQDESV (reference sequence). The CDR3 protein is CASSPWELVGEEQYF. The DNA of the CDR3 is TGTGCCAGCAGCCCGTGGGAGTTGGTCGGAGAGGAGCAGTACTTC.

This chain connects TRBV4-1 to TRBJ2-1; possibly TRBD2 for D (5 bases). The germline V and J ends were trimmed by 3 bases and 4 bases, with 10 bases remaining between them. The CDR3 is 14 residues long. The germline gives CDR1 MGHRA, CDR2 YSYEKL. Written as DNA, the CDR3 is TGCGCCAGCAGCCAGAGGGATCCGTACAATGAGCAGTTCTTC. Residues: CASSQRDPYNEQFF.

As concerns this clone: Mismatch with germline at one junction end may stem from a read error. Distinct nucleotide sequences in the sample also encode this CDR3. This sequence joins TRBV27 and TRBJ1-1, with D perhaps TRBD1 (5 bases). Germline assignment: CDR1 MNHEY and CDR2 SMNVEV (reference sequence). The CDR3 totals 14 residues. CDR3 protein: CASSYRGMNTEAFF. CDR3 DNA sequence: TGTGCCAGCAGTTATCGGGGGATGAATACTGAAGCTTTCTTT.

The sample holds one count of this clone. The rearrangement joins TRBV6-4 to TRBJ2-1, with D possibly being TRBD1 (6 bases). This CDR3 contains 16 residues. V was pared by 6 bases and J by 0 bases, with 15 bases between. In germline, CDR1 is MRHNA, CDR2 SNTAGT. CDR3 loop: CASSLGHTSSYNEQFF. CDR3 bases: TGTGCCAGCAGCCTGGGACACACGAGCTCCTACAATGAGCAGTTCTTC.

The CDR3 reads CASSLAFQGSGAFF. The CDR3 DNA reads TGTGCCAGCAGCTTAGCTTTTCAGGGTTCTGGAGCTTTCTTT. This chain uses TRBV7-9 with TRBJ1-1; weak D call: TRBD1 (5 bases). CDR1 and CDR2 (germline): SEHNR, FQNEAQ (reference sequence). V dropped 0 bases and J dropped 10 bases, with 15 bases sitting between them. The CDR3 has 14 residues.

The V gene is TRBV5-1, the J gene TRBJ1-2; no clear D gene. The V end lost 1 base, the J end lost 0 bases, and 10 bases lay between the germline ends. CDR1 and CDR2 (germline): SGHRS, YFSETQ. CDR3 size: 15 residues. The CDR3 sequence is CASSLSGTSNYGYTF. For the CDR3, the DNA is TGCGCCAGCAGCTTGAGCGGAACCTCTAACTATGGCTACACCTTC.

J is TRBJ1-3 and V is TRBV7-2; D is uncertain. Germline lookup yields CDR1 SGHTA and CDR2 FQGNSA. With 4 bases removed from V and 4 bases from J, the gap between germline ends came to 11 bases. CDR3 size: 14 residues. CDR3 residues: CASSSRTGGNTIYF. The CDR3 coding sequence is TGTGCCAGCAGCTCGAGGACGGGGGGAAACACCATATATTTT.

This chain uses TRBV5-6 with TRBJ1-1; 7 positions match TRBD1. This CDR3 comprises 14 residues. Losses at the gene ends were 3 bases for V and 6 bases for J; bases not matched to a gene: 8. Germline CDR1 reads SGHDT; CDR2 reads YYEEEE. CDR3 region: CASSSRQGGAEAFF. Here the CDR3 DNA reads TGTGCCAGCAGCTCAAGACAGGGTGGGGCTGAAGCTTTCTTT.